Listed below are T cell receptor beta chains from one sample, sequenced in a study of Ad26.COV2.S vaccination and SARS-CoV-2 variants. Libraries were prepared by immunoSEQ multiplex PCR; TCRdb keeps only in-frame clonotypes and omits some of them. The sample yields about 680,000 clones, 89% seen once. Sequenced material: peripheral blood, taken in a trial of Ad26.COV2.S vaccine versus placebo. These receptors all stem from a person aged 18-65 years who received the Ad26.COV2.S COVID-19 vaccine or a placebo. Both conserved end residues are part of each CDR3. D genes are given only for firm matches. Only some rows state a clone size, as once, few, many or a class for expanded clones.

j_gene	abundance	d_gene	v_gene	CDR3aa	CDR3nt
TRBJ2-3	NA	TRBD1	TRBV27	CASSLRTGMDTDTQYF	TGTGCCAGCAGTCTCAGGACAGGGATGGACACAGATACGCAGTATTTT
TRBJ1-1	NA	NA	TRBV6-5	CASRTSGTTNTEAFF	TGTGCCAGCAGGACCTCCGGGACAACGAACACTGAAGCTTTCTTT
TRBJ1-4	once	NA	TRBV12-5	CASGLVLEGNEKLFF	TGTGCTAGTGGTTTGGTTTTAGAGGGGAATGAAAAACTGTTTTTT
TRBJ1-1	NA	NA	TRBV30	CAWSKQGNTEAFF	TGTGCCTGGAGTAAGCAGGGTAACACTGAAGCTTTCTTT
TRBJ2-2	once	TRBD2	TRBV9	CASSLPGGGLTGELFF	TGTGCCAGCAGCCTTCCCGGGGGAGGGCTCACCGGGGAGCTGTTTTTT
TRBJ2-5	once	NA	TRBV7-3	CASSLTGSSETQYF	TGTGCCAGCAGCTTAACGGGGAGCTCAGAGACCCAGTACTTC
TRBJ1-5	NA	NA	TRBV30	CAWSDGGYQPQHF	TGTGCCTGGAGTGATGGGGGTTATCAGCCCCAGCATTTT
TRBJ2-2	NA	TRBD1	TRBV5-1	CASSAGQGGAGELFF	TGCGCCAGCAGCGCGGGACAGGGTGGGGCCGGGGAGCTGTTTTTT
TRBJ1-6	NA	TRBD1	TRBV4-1	CASARDRGNSPLHF	TGCGCCAGCGCCCGGGACAGGGGCAATTCACCCCTCCACTTT
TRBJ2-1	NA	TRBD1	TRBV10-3	CAISEGTDRDNEQFF	TGTGCCATCAGTGAAGGGACAGATCGGGACAATGAGCAGTTCTTC
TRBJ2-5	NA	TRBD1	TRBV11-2	CASSSTGTGVQETQYF	TGTGCCAGCAGCTCCACCGGGACAGGGGTGCAAGAGACCCAGTACTTC
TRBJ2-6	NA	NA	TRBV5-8	CASRRPAGANVLTF	TGTGCCAGTCGCCGGCCTGCTGGGGCCAACGTCCTGACTTTC
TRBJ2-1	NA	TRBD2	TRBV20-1	CSVGGNNEQFF	TGCAGTGTCGGGGGGAACAATGAGCAGTTCTTC
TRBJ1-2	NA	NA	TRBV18	CASSPRGGGFDGYTF	TGTGCCAGCTCACCCCGTGGCGGGGGGTTCGATGGCTACACCTTC
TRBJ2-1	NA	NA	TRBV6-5	CASKGLNYNEQFF	TGTGCCAGCAAGGGACTTAACTACAATGAGCAGTTCTTC
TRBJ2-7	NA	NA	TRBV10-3	CAISATLGSYEQYF	TGTGCCATCAGTGCGACCCTGGGGTCCTACGAGCAGTACTTC
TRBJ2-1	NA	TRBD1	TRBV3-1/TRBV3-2	CASSQGTGQGYNEQFF	TGTGCCAGCAGCCAAGGAACGGGACAGGGGTACAATGAGCAGTTCTTC
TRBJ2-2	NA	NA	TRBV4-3	CASSQDRSGIPSGELFF	TGCGCCAGCAGCCAAGATCGGTCGGGAATCCCGTCGGGGGAGCTGTTTTTT
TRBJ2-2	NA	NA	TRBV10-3	CAISERSGVEAGELFF	TGTGCCATCAGTGAGAGGTCCGGGGTCGAAGCCGGGGAGCTGTTTTTT
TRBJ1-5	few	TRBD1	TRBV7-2	CASSRDRTQPQHF	TGTGCCAGCAGCAGGGACAGGACCCAGCCCCAGCATTTT
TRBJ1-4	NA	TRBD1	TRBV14	CASSQVGTGGEKLFF	TGTGCCAGCAGCCAAGTGGGGACAGGCGGTGAAAAACTGTTTTTT
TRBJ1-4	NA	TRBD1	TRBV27	CASRTGERKLFF	TGTGCCAGCAGGACAGGGGAAAGAAAACTGTTTTTT
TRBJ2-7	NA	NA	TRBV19	CASSIVSGSYEQYF	TGTGCCAGTAGTATAGTTAGCGGCTCCTACGAGCAGTACTTC
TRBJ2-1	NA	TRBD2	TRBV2	CASVGTSGPEQFF	TGTGCCAGCGTGGGGACTAGCGGCCCTGAGCAGTTCTTC
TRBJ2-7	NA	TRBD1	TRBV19	CASSPGTGPNEQYF	TGTGCCAGTAGTCCGGGGACAGGACCAAACGAGCAGTACTTC
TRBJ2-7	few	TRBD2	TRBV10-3	CAISEQLAGAYEQYF	TGTGCCATCAGTGAGCAACTAGCGGGAGCTTATGAGCAGTACTTC
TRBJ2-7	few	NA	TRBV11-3	CASSRESGSYEQYF	TGTGCCAGCAGCCGAGAATCGGGCTCCTACGAGCAGTACTTC
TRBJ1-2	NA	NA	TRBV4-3	CASSQEGYPNYGYTF	TGCGCCAGCAGCCAAGAAGGGTACCCAAACTATGGCTACACCTTC
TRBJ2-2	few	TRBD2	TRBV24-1	CATSDLRGSGDTGELFF	TGTGCCACCAGTGACCTTCGGGGTAGCGGGGACACCGGGGAGCTGTTTTTT
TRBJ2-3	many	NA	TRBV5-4	CASSDLSWENTDTQYF	TGTGCCAGCAGCGACTTATCCTGGGAAAACACAGATACGCAGTATTTT
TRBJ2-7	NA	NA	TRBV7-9	CASSLAPHEQYF	TGTGCCAGCAGCTTAGCTCCCCACGAGCAGTACTTC
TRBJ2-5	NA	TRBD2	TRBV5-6	CASSLVTSGEETQYF	TGTGCCAGCAGCTTGGTGACTAGCGGAGAAGAGACCCAGTACTTC
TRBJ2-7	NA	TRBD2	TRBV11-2	CASSLGLWTSGRGTEQYF	TGTGCCAGCAGCTTAGGATTATGGACTAGCGGGAGGGGAACCGAGCAGTACTTC
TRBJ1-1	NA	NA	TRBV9	CASSQTPNTEAFF	TGTGCCAGCAGCCAAACACCGAACACTGAAGCTTTCTTT
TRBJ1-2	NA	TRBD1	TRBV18	CASSLSRDSRGYTF	TGTGCCAGCTCACTTTCCCGGGACAGTCGAGGCTACACCTTC
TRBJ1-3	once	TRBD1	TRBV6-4	CASLRDRSIETGNTIYF	TGTGCCAGCCTCCGGGACAGGTCCATAGAGACTGGAAACACCATATATTTT
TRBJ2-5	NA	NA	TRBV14	CASSLQQAFQETQYF	TGTGCCAGCAGCCTCCAGCAGGCCTTCCAAGAGACCCAGTACTTC
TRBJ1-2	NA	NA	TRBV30	CAWTQGFDGYTF	TGTGCCTGGACTCAGGGGTTTGATGGCTACACCTTC
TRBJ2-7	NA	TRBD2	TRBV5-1	CASSLVLAGRYEQYF	TGCGCCAGCAGCTTAGTACTAGCGGGGAGGTACGAGCAGTACTTC
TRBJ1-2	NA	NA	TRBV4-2	CASSPSDSYYGYTF	TGTGCCAGCAGCCCCTCCGACAGCTACTATGGCTACACCTTC
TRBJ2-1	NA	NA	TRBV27	CASSLSYRDYNEQFF	TGTGCCAGCAGTTTATCCTACAGGGACTACAATGAGCAGTTCTTC
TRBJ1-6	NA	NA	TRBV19	CASKGGDFNSPLHF	TGTGCCAGTAAGGGTGGGGATTTCAATTCACCCCTCCACTTT
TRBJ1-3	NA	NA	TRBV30	CAWSTGGGNTIYF	TGTGCCTGGAGTACGGGGGGTGGAAACACCATATATTTT
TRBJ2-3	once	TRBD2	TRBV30	CAWSVAGGYTDTQYF	TGTGCCTGGAGTGTAGCGGGGGGGTATACAGATACGCAGTATTTT
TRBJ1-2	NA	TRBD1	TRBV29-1	CSTDRGGYTF	TGCAGCACGGACAGGGGAGGCTACACCTTC
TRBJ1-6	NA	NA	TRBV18	CASSQEINSPLHF	TGTGCCAGCTCACAGGAGATAAATTCACCCCTCCACTTT
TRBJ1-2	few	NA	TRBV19	CASSIRGDLYGYTF	TGTGCCAGTAGTATCCGCGGGGACCTCTATGGCTACACCTTC
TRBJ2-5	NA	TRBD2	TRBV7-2	CASSSPLAGRETQYF	TGTGCCAGCAGCTCGCCACTAGCGGGGAGGGAGACCCAGTACTTC
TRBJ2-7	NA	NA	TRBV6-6	CASSYSEGNPYEQYF	TGTGCCAGCAGTTACTCAGAGGGGAACCCCTACGAGCAGTACTTC
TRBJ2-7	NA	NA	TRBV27	CASSSSDSTKSYEQYF	TGTGCCAGCAGTTCCTCGGACAGTACCAAATCCTACGAGCAGTACTTC
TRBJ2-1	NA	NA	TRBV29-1	CSTGKVSYNEQFF	TGCAGCACGGGGAAAGTCTCCTACAATGAGCAGTTCTTC
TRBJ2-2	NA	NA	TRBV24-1	CATSDPGGQGGTGELFF	TGTGCCACCAGTGATCCCGGCGGGCAGGGTGGCACCGGGGAGCTGTTTTTT
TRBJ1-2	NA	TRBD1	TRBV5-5	CASSFGGGFGYTF	TGTGCCAGCAGCTTTGGAGGGGGCTTTGGCTACACCTTC